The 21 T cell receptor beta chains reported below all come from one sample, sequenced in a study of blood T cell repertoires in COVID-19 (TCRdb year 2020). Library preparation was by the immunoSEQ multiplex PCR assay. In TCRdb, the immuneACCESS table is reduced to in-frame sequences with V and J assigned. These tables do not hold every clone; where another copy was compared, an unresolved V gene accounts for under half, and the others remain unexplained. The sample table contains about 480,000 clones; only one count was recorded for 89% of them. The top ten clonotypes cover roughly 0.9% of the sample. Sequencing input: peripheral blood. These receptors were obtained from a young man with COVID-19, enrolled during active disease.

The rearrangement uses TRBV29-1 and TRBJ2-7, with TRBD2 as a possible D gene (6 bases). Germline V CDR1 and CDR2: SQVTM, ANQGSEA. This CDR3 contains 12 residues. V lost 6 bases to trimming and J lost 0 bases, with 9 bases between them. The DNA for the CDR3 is TGCAGCGTCCTGGACTACTCCTACGAGCAGTACTTC. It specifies CSVLDYSYEQYF.

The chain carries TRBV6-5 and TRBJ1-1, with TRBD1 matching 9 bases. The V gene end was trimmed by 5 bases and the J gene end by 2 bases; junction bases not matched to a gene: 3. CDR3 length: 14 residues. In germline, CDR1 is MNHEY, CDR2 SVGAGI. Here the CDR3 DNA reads TGTGCCAGCAGTCGGGACAGGGCCAACACTGAAGCTTTCTTT. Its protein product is CASSRDRANTEAFF.

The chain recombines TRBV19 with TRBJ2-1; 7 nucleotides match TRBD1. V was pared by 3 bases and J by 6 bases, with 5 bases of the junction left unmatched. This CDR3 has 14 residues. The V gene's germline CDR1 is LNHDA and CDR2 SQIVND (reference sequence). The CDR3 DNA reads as TGTGCCAGTAGTATCGGGGACAGCCCCAATGAGCAGTTCTTC. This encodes CASSIGDSPNEQFF.

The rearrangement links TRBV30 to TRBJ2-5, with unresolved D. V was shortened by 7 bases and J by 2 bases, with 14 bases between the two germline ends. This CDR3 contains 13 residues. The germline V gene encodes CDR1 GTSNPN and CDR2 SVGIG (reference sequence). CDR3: CASTRRRQETQYF. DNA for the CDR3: TGTGCCTCCACCCGTCGGCGGCAAGAGACCCAGTACTTC.

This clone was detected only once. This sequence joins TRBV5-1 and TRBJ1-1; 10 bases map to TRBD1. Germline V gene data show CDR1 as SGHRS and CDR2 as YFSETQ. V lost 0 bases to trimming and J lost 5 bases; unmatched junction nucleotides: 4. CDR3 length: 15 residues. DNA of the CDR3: TGCGCCAGCAGCTTGGCCGGGACAGGGGAGACTGAAGCTTTCTTT. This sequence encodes CASSLAGTGETEAFF.

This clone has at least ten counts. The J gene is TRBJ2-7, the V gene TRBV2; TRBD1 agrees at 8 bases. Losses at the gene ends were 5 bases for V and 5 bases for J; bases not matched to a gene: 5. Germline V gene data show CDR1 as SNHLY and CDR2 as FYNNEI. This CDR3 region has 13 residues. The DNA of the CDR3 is TGTGCCAGCAGTCCTAACAGGGGGGACGAGCAGTACTTC. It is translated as CASSPNRGDEQYF.

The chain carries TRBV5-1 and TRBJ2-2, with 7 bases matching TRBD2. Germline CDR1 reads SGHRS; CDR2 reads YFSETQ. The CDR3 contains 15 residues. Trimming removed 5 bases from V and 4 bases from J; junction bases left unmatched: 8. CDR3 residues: CASSRVREGTGELFF. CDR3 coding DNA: TGCGCCAGCAGTCGTGTCAGGGAGGGCACCGGGGAGCTGTTTTTT. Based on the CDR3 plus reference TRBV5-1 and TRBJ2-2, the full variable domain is KAGVTQTPRYLIKTRGQQVTLSCSPISGHRSVSWYQQTPGQGLQFLFEYFSETQRNKGNFPGRFSGRQFSNSRSEMNVSTLELGDSALYLCASSRVREGTGELFFGEGSRLTVL.

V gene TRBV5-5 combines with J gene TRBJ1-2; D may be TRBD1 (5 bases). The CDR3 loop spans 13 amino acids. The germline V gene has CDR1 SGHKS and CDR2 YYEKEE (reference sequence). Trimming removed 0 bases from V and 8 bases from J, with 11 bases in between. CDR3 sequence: CASSLAGVRGYTF. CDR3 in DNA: TGTGCCAGCAGCTTGGCGGGGGTTCGGGGCTACACCTTC.

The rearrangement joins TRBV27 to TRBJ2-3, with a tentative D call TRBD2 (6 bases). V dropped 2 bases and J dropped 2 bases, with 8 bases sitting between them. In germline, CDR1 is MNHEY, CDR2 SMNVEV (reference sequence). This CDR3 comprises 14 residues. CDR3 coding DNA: TGTGCCAGCAGTTTACGGGACTTCACAGATACGCAGTATTTT. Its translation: CASSLRDFTDTQYF.

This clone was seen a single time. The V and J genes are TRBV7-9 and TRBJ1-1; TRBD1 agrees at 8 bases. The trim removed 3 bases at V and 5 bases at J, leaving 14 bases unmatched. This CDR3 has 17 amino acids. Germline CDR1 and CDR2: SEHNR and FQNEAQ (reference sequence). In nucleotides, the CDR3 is TGTGCCAGCAGCTTCCCTAGGACAGGGCTGGCGGGAACTGAAGCTTTCTTT. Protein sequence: CASSFPRTGLAGTEAFF.

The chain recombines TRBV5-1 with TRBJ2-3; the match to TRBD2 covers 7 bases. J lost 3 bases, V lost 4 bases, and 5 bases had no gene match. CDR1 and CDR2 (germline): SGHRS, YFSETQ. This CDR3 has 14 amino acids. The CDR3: CASSRAGGTDTQYF. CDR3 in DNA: TGCGCCAGCAGCCGGGCCGGGGGGACAGATACGCAGTATTTT.

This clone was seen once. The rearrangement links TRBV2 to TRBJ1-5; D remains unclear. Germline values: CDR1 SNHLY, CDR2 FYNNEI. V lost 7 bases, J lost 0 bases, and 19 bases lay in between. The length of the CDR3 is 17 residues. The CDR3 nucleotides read TGTGCCAGCACGCGGGCCGAAACCCCTTATAGCAATCAGCCCCAGCATTTT. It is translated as CASTRAETPYSNQPQHF. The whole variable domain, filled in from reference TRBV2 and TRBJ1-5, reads EPEVTQTPSHQVTQMGQEVILRCVPISNHLYFYWYRQILGQKVEFLVSFYNNEISEKSEIFDDQFSVERPDGSNFTLKIRSTKLEDSAMYFCASTRAETPYSNQPQHFGDGTRLSIL.

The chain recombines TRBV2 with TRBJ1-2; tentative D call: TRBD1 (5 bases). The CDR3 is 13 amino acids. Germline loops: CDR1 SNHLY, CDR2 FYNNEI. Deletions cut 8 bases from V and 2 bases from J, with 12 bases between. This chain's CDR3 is CASDIGQNYGYTF. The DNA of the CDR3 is TGTGCCAGCGACATAGGACAAAACTATGGCTACACCTTC. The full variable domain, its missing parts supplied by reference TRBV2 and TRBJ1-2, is EPEVTQTPSHQVTQMGQEVILRCVPISNHLYFYWYRQILGQKVEFLVSFYNNEISEKSEIFDDQFSVERPDGSNFTLKIRSTKLEDSAMYFCASDIGQNYGYTFGSGTRLTVV.

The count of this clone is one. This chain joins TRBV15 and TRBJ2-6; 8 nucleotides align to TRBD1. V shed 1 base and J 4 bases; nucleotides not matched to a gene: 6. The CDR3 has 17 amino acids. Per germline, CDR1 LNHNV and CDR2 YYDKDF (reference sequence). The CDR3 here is CATSRGTGTGGANVLTF. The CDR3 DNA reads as TGTGCCACCAGCAGAGGGACAGGGACTGGCGGGGCCAACGTCCTGACTTTC.

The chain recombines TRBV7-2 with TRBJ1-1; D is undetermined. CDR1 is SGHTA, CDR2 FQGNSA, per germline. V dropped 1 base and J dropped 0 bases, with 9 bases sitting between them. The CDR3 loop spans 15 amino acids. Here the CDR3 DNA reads TGTGCCAGCAGCTTAGTGGGGAGCATGAACACTGAAGCTTTCTTT. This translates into CASSLVGSMNTEAFF.

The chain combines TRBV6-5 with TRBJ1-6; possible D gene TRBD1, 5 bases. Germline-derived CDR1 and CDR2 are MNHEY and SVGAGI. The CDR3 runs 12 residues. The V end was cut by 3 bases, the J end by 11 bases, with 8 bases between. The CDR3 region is CASSYGGTPLHF. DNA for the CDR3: TGTGCCAGCAGTTATGGGGGGACACCCCTCCACTTT.

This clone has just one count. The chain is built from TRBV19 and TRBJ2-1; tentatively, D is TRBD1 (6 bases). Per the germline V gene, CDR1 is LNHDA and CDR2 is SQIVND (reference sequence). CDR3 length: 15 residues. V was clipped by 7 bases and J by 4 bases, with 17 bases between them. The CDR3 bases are TGTGCCAGTAACCCACCGGGACAAGGTTACAATGAGCAGTTCTTC. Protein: CASNPPGQGYNEQFF.

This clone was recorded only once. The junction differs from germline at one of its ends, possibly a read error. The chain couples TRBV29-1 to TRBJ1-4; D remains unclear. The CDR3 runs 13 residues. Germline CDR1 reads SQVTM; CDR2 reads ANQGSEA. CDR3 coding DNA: TGCAGCGTTGAAGATCGACAATTATTAATCCCCATTTTT. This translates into CSVEDRQLLIPIF.

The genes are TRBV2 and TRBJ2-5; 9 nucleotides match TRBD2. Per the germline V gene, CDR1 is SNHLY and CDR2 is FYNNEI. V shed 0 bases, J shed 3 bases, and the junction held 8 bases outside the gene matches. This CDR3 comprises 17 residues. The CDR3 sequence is CASSEAWSRLAEETQYF. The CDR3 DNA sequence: TGTGCCAGCAGTGAAGCTTGGTCCCGACTAGCGGAAGAGACCCAGTACTTC.

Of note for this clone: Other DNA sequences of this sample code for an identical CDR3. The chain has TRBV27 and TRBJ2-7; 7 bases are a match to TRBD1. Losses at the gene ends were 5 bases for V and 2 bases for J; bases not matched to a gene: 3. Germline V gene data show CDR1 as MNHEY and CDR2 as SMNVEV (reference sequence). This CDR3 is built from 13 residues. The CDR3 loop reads CASSLGTAYEQYF. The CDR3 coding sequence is TGTGCCAGCAGTCTAGGGACAGCCTACGAGCAGTACTTC.

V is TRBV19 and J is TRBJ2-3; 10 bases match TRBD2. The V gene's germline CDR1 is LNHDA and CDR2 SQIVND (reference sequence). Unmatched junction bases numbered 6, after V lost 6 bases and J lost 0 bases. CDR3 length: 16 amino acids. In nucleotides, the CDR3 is TGTGCCAGTAGCCCACTAGCGGGGACTAGCACAGATACGCAGTATTTT. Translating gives CASSPLAGTSTDTQYF.